These 8 T cell receptor beta chains originate from one sample sequenced in a study of early T cells in non-severe SARS-CoV-2 infection. TCRdb independently ran MiXCR on the 5' RACE reads; one entry per CDR3 protein. The sample shows more than 20,000 distinct CDR3 sequences, 5% to 6% of them seen only once. The sample was whole blood, taken at baseline. Receptor source: an adult who was a healthcare worker with PCR-confirmed SARS-CoV-2 infection or an uninfected control (not recorded which).

The chain joins TRBV12-3 or TRBV12-4 to TRBJ1-6; D uncertain. Trimming pared 4 bases from V and 7 bases from J, leaving 5 bases between. CDR3 size: 12 residues. The CDR3 DNA reads TGTGCCAGCAGTTCGTCCAATTCACCCCTCCACTTT. Its translation: CASSSSNSPLHF.

Many counts were recorded for this clonotype. The rearrangement links TRBV20-1 to TRBJ2-1; D is unclear. V dropped 5 bases and J dropped 7 bases, with 6 bases sitting between them. The CDR3 spans 10 residues. The germline V gene has CDR1 DFQATT and CDR2 SNEGSKA (reference sequence). CDR3 loop: CSAFGNEQFF. For the CDR3, the DNA is TGCAGTGCTTTCGGGAATGAGCAGTTCTTC.

This clonotype was seen repeatedly, ten times or more. V and J are TRBV18 and TRBJ1-5; D gene uncertain. The ends were cut back, 3 bases at V and 2 bases at J, with 14 bases in the middle. The CDR3 contains 16 residues. Germline CDR1 and CDR2: KGHSH and LQKENI. The CDR3 protein is CASSPGGMLGNQPQHF. Here the CDR3 DNA reads TGTGCCAGCTCACCTGGAGGGATGCTCGGCAATCAGCCCCAGCATTTT.

This clonotype has more than one count but fewer than ten. This chain links TRBV5-6 with TRBJ2-7; TRBD1 matches 7 bases. This CDR3 has 16 amino acids. The ends lost 3 bases at V and 4 bases at J; junction bases unmatched: 13. The germline gives CDR1 SGHDT, CDR2 YYEEEE. The CDR3 region has the DNA TGTGCCAGCAGCTACTTTCCCGGGACAGTGAAGTACGAGCAGTACTTC. It codes for CASSYFPGTVKYEQYF.

V is TRBV5-4 and J is TRBJ2-7; D unclear. Deletions cut 0 bases from V and 3 bases from J, with 7 bases between. From germline, CDR1 is SGHNT and CDR2 YYREEE (reference sequence). CDR3 length: 13 residues. The CDR3: CASSLDGRYEQYF. The DNA of the CDR3 is TGTGCCAGCAGCTTGGACGGGCGCTACGAGCAGTACTTC.

This clonotype was picked up many times. The chain uses TRBV9 and TRBJ2-7; 8 positions agree with TRBD1. The J segment lost 4 bases and the V segment lost 2 bases, leaving 5 bases of the junction unmatched. Germline V CDR1 and CDR2: SGDLS, YYNGEE. The CDR3 loop spans 14 amino acids. This chain's CDR3 is CASSVRDRSYEQYF. The CDR3 coding sequence is TGTGCCAGCAGCGTGAGGGACAGGTCGTACGAGCAGTACTTC.

The sample holds many counts of this clonotype. The rearrangement joins TRBV20-1 to TRBJ2-7; D remains unclear. Deletions cut 7 bases from V and 2 bases from J, with 15 bases between. This CDR3 is 13 amino acids long. The germline gives CDR1 DFQATT, CDR2 SNEGSKA (reference sequence). The CDR3 here is CSVRRLWPYEQYF. As DNA, the CDR3 is TGCAGTGTTCGGCGCTTGTGGCCCTACGAGCAGTACTTC.

This clonotype was seen at least ten times. V and J are TRBV27 and TRBJ2-7; 9 bases fit TRBD1. V lost 7 bases to trimming and J lost 7 bases; unmatched junction nucleotides: 11. Germline-derived CDR1 and CDR2 are MNHEY and SMNVEV (reference sequence). This CDR3 is built from 14 residues. The CDR3 region has the DNA TGTGCCAGCACCTCAAGGGACAGGGTAGGGGAGCAGTACTTC. Protein sequence: CASTSRDRVGEQYF.